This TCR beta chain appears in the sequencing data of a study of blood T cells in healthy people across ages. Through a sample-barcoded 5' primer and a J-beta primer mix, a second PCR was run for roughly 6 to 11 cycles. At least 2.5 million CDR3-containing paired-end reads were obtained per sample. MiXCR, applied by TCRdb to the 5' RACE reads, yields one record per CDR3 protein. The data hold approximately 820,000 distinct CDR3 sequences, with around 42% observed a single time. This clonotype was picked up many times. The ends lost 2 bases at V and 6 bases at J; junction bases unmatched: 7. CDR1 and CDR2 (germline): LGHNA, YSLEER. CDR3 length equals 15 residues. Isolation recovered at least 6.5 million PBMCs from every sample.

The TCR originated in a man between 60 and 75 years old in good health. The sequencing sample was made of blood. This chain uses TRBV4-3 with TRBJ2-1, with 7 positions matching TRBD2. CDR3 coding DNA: TGCGCCAGCAGCCAACAGGACCGACTAGCCAATGAGCAGTTCTTC. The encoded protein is CASSQQDRLANEQFF.